This T cell receptor (beta chain) stems from a study of T cells in Graves' hyperthyroidism and ophthalmopathy. Amplified TCR beta CDR3 regions derived from RNA transcripts. The HTBI primer set drove a first-round RT-PCR of the TCR CDR3. Each CDR3 protein gets one entry after TCRdb re-called the multiplex PCR reads with MiXCR. This sample has around 340,000 distinct CDR3 sequences, with about 15% found just once. In this sample, this clonotype turned up a few times. Its specificity is unknown. Blood from later-ophthalmopathy patients was taken at first hyperthyroidism diagnosis. Study-level points and caveats: Peripheral blood also featured most of the thyroid clonotypes expanded above 0.001.

The specimen sequenced was blood. The sequence derives from a woman aged 25-40 years with Graves' hyperthyroidism that later progressed to Graves' ophthalmopathy.

CDR3 sequence reads: CASSLIAGGDNEQFF. DNA for the CDR3: TGTGCCAGCAGCCTTATAGCGGGAGGAGACAATGAGCAGTTCTTC. The chain has TRBV28 and TRBJ2-1, with 10 bases fitting TRBD2. The CDR3 has 15 amino acids. Unmatched junction bases numbered 7, after V lost 6 bases and J lost 5 bases. Per germline, CDR1 MDHEN and CDR2 SYDVKM.